The rows below give T cell receptor beta chains drawn from one sample of a study of blood T cell repertoires in COVID-19. The data were produced by immunoSEQ multiplex PCR, yet TCRdb's version contains in-frame clones alone and is incomplete. Here the sample spans about 67,000 clones, around 88% being singletons. Sequencing was carried out using peripheral blood. The receptors derive from a woman at least 80 years old with acute or convalescent COVID-19. Each CDR3 is given with its conserved first and last residue. A D gene is named only where the DNA matches it firmly. The size of a clone is reported for some rows only, either as once, few or many, or as a class for expanded clones.

V: TRBV18; J: TRBJ1-2; size: few; D: .; length: 17; CDR3: CASSPLADSATGYGYTF; DNA: TGTGCCAGCTCACCACTAGCCGACAGTGCAACTGGCTATGGCTACACCTTC
V: TRBV24-1; J: TRBJ2-2; size: .; D: .; length: 14; CDR3: CATSDLGGTGELFF; DNA: TGTGCCACCAGCGATTTAGGGGGCACCGGGGAGCTGTTTTTT
V: TRBV7-2; J: TRBJ1-5; size: .; D: .; length: 14; CDR3: CASSLGDWDQPQHF; DNA: TGTGCCAGCAGCTTAGGGGACTGGGATCAGCCCCAGCATTTT
V: TRBV6-6; J: TRBJ2-7; size: .; D: TRBD1; length: 12; CDR3: CASGTGMYEQYF; DNA: TGTGCCAGTGGGACAGGGATGTACGAGCAGTACTTC
V: TRBV7-2; J: TRBJ1-5; size: .; D: .; length: 15; CDR3: CASSLAGGPNQPQHF; DNA: TGTGCCAGCAGCTTAGCTGGGGGCCCCAATCAGCCCCAGCATTTT
V: TRBV14; J: TRBJ1-1; size: .; D: .; length: 14; CDR3: CASSQDYSNTEAFF; DNA: TGTGCCAGCAGCCAAGATTACTCGAACACTGAAGCTTTCTTT
V: TRBV4-2; J: TRBJ1-3; size: .; D: TRBD1; length: 15; CDR3: CASSSNRGGKNTIYF; DNA: TGTGCCAGCAGCAGCAACAGGGGCGGGAAAAACACCATATATTTT
V: TRBV11-2; J: TRBJ2-3; size: once; D: .; length: 15; CDR3: CASSQHGGGTDTQYF; DNA: TGTGCCAGCAGCCAGCACGGCGGGGGCACAGATACGCAGTATTTT
V: TRBV10-2; J: TRBJ1-2; size: .; D: TRBD1; length: 15; CDR3: CASSVITTGVNGYTF; DNA: TGCGCCAGCAGTGTGATAACGACAGGGGTAAATGGCTACACCTTC
V: TRBV28; J: TRBJ1-5; size: .; D: .; length: 15; CDR3: CASSLGIGDNQPQHF; DNA: TGTGCCAGCAGTTTAGGAATAGGAGACAATCAGCCCCAGCATTTT
V: TRBV6-5; J: TRBJ2-5; size: .; D: .; length: 14; CDR3: CASRTASWQETQYF; DNA: TGTGCCAGCCGGACAGCCTCGTGGCAAGAGACCCAGTACTTC
V: TRBV4-2; J: TRBJ2-2; size: .; D: TRBD2; length: 16; CDR3: CASSKKGTSVTGELFF; DNA: TGTGCCAGCAGCAAAAAGGGGACTAGCGTAACCGGGGAGCTGTTTTTT
V: TRBV7-2; J: TRBJ2-1; size: once; D: TRBD2; length: 14; CDR3: CASSFWTGGNEQFF; DNA: TGTGCCAGCAGCTTTTGGACGGGGGGAAATGAGCAGTTCTTC
V: TRBV3-1/TRBV3-2; J: TRBJ1-2; size: .; D: TRBD1; length: 16; CDR3: CASSGTGTGISWGYTF; DNA: TGTGCCAGCAGCGGAACCGGGACAGGGATTTCGTGGGGCTACACCTTC
V: TRBV4-3; J: TRBJ2-3; size: .; D: .; length: 14; CDR3: CASSQEGPRDTQYF; DNA: TGCGCCAGCAGCCAAGAGGGGCCAAGGGATACGCAGTATTTT
V: TRBV15; J: TRBJ1-6; size: .; D: .; length: 14; CDR3: CATSRGNSNSPLHF; DNA: TGTGCCACCAGCAGAGGGAACAGCAATTCACCCCTCCACTTT
V: TRBV28; J: TRBJ2-2; size: once; D: TRBD2; length: 16; CDR3: CASSFFGTRGTGELFF; DNA: TGTGCCAGCAGTTTTTTCGGGACTAGAGGGACCGGGGAGCTGTTTTTT
V: TRBV6-1; J: TRBJ1-4; size: .; D: TRBD1; length: 15; CDR3: CASSDSGTGNEKLFF; DNA: TGTGCCAGCAGTGATTCCGGGACAGGGAATGAAAAACTGTTTTTT
V: TRBV6-5; J: TRBJ1-1; size: .; D: TRBD1; length: 15; CDR3: CASRGLDRANTEAFF; DNA: TGTGCCAGCAGGGGATTAGACAGGGCTAACACTGAAGCTTTCTTT
V: TRBV6-1; J: TRBJ2-7; size: .; D: .; length: 14; CDR3: CASSDRDTLDEQYF; DNA: TGTGCCAGCAGTGACCGGGACACCCTTGACGAGCAGTACTTC
V: TRBV10-2; J: TRBJ1-4; size: .; D: .; length: 16; CDR3: CASSELGGATNEKLFF; DNA: TGCGCCAGCAGTGAGTTGGGGGGGGCAACTAATGAAAAACTGTTTTTT
V: TRBV2; J: TRBJ1-4; size: .; D: .; length: 15; CDR3: CASSDYRATNEKLFF; DNA: TGTGCCAGCAGTGACTACAGGGCGACTAATGAAAAACTGTTTTTT
V: TRBV27; J: TRBJ2-1; size: once; D: TRBD1; length: 16; CDR3: CASSTRRDRGHNEQFF; DNA: TGTGCCAGCAGCACCCGCCGGGACAGGGGGCACAATGAGCAGTTCTTC
V: TRBV28; J: TRBJ2-3; size: once; D: .; length: 16; CDR3: CASSSDQGVGTDTQYF; DNA: TGTGCCAGCAGTTCAGATCAGGGTGTCGGTACAGATACGCAGTATTTT
V: TRBV6-2/TRBV6-3; J: TRBJ1-1; size: .; D: .; length: 13; CDR3: CASSPVGNTEAFF; DNA: TGTGCCAGCAGTCCGGTTGGGAACACTGAAGCTTTCTTT